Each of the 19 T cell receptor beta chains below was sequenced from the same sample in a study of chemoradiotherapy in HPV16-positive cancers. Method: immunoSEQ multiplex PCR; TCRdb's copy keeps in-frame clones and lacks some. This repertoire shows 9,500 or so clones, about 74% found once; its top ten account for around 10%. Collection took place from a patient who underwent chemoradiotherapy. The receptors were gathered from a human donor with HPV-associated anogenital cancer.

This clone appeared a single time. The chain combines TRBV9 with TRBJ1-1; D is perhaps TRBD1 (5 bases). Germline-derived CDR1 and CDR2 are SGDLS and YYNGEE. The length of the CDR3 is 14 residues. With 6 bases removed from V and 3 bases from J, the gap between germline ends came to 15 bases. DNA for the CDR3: TGTGCCAGCACAAGTGGGGACGGTTACACTGAAGCTTTCTTT. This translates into CASTSGDGYTEAFF.

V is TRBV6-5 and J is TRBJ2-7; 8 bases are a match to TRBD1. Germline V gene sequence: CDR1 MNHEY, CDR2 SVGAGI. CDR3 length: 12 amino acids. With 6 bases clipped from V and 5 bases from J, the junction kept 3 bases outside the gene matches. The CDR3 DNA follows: TGTGCCAGCAGGGCAGGGGGCAACGAGCAGTACTTC. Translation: CASRAGGNEQYF.

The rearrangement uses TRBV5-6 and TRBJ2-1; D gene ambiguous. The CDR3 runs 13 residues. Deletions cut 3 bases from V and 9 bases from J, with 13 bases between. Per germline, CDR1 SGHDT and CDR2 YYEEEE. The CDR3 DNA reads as TGTGCCAGCAGCTCAGTAGGGATTCTTGAGCAGTTCTTC. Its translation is CASSSVGILEQFF.

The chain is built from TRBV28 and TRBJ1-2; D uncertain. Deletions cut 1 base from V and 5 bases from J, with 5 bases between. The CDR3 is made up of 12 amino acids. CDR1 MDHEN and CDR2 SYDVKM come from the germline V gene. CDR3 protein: CASSLSGYGYTF. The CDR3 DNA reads TGTGCCAGCAGTTTATCCGGTTATGGCTACACCTTC.

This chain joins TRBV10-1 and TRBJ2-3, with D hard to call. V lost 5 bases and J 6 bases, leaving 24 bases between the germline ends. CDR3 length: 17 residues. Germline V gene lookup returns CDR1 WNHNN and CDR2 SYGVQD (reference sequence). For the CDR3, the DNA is TGCGCCAGCAGTTTGAGCAGTTTAGCAGCTTTTGACGATACGCAGTATTTT. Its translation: CASSLSSLAAFDDTQYF.

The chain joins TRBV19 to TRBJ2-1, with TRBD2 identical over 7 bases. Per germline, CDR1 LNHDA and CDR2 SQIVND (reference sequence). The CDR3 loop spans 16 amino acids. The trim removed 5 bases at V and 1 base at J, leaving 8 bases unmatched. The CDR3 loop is CASSPPSSGSYNEQFF. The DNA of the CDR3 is TGTGCCAGTAGTCCACCCTCTAGCGGATCCTACAATGAGCAGTTCTTC.

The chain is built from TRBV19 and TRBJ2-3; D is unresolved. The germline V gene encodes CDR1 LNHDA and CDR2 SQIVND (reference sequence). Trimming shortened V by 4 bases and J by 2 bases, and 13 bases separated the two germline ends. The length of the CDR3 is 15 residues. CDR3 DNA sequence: TGTGCCAGTAGTAGGTGGGTCGGAGACACAGATACGCAGTATTTT. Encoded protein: CASSRWVGDTDTQYF.

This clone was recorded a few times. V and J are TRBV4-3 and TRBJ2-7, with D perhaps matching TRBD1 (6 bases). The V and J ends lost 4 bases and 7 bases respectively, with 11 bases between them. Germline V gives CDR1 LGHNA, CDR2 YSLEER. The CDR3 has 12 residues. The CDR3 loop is CASSLGAEEQYF. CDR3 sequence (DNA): TGCGCCAGCAGCCTGGGGGCGGAGGAGCAGTACTTC.

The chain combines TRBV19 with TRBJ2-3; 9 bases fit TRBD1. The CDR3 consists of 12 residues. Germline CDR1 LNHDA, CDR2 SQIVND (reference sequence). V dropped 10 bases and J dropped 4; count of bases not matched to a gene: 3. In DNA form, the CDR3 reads TGTGCCACCGGGACAGGGCCAGATACGCAGTATTTT. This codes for CATGTGPDTQYF.

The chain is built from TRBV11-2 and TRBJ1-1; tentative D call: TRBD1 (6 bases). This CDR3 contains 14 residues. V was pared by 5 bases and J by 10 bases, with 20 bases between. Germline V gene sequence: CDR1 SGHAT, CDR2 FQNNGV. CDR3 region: CASSGRDVGGGAFF. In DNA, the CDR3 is TGTGCCAGCAGCGGCAGGGACGTAGGGGGGGGAGCTTTCTTT. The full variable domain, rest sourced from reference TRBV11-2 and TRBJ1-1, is EAGVAQSPRYKIIEKRQSVAFWCNPISGHATLYWYQQILGQGPKLLIQFQNNGVVDDSQLPKDRFSAERLKGVDSTLKIQPAKLEDSAVYLCASSGRDVGGGAFFGQGTRLTVV.

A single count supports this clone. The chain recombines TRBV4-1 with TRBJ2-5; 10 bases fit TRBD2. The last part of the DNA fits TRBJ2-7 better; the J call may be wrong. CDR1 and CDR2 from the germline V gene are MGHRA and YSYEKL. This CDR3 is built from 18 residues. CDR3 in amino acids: CASSQVWETSGPAYEQYF. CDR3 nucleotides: TGCGCCAGCAGCCAAGTGTGGGAGACTAGCGGGCCAGCCTACGAGCAGTACTTC.

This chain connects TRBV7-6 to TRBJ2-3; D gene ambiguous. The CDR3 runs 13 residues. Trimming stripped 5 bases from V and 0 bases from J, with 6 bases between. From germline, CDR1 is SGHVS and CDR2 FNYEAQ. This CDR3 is CASSTTSTDTQYF. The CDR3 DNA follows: TGTGCCAGCAGCACGACTAGCACAGATACGCAGTATTTT.

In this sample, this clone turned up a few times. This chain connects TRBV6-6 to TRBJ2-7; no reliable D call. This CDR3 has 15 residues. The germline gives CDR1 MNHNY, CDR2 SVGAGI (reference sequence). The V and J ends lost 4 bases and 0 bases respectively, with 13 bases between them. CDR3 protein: CASSSESPSSYEQYF. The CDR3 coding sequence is TGTGCCAGCAGTTCTGAGTCTCCGAGCTCCTACGAGCAGTACTTC.

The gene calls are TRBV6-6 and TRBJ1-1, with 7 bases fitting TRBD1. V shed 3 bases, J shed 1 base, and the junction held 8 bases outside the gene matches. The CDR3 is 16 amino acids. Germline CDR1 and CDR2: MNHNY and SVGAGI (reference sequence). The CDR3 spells CASSYFVGQKNTEAFF. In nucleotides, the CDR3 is TGTGCCAGCAGTTATTTCGTGGGACAGAAGAACACTGAAGCTTTCTTT.

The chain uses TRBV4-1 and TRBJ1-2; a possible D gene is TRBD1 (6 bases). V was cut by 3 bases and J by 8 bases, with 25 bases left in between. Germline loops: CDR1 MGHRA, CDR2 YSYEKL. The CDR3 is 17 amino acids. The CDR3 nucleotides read TGCGCCAGCAGCCATACCCCGGGGGCACAACTACGAGAAGGCTACACCTTC. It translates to CASSHTPGAQLREGYTF.

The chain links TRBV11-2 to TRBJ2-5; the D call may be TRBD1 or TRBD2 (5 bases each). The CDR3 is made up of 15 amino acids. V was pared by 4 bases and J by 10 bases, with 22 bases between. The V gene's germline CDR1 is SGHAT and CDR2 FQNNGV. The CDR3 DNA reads TGTGCCAGCAGCTCCCTTCGGGGCAGCCAAGTCGACCAGTACTTC. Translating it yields CASSSLRGSQVDQYF.

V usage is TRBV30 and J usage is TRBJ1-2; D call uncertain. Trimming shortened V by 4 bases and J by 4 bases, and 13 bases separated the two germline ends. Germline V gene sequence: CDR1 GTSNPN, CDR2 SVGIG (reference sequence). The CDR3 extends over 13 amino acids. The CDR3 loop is CAWIPQPSYGYTF. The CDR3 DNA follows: TGTGCCTGGATCCCACAGCCGAGCTATGGCTACACCTTC.

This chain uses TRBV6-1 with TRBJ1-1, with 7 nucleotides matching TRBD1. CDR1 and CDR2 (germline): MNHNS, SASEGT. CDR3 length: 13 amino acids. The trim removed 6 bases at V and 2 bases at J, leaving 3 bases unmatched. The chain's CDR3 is CASSQGENTEAFF. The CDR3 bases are TGTGCCAGCAGCCAGGGGGAAAACACTGAAGCTTTCTTT.

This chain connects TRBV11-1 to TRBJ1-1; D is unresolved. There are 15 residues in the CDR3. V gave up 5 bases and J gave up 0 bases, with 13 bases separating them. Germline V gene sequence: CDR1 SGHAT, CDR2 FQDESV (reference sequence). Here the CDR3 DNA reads TGTGCCAGCAGCGTATCCGTGGGTCTGAACACTGAAGCTTTCTTT. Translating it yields CASSVSVGLNTEAFF. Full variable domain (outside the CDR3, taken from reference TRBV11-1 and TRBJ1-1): EAEVAQSPRYKITEKSQAVAFWCDPISGHATLYWYRQILGQGPELLVQFQDESVVDDSQLPKDRFSAERLKGVDSTLKIQPAELGDSAMYLCASSVSVGLNTEAFFGQGTRLTVV.